This T cell receptor (beta chain) was captured by sequencing in a study of blood T cell repertoires in COVID-19 (dated by TCRdb to about 2020). Regarding the complete study: Collaborator samples came from the United States, Italy and Spain and covered acute and convalescent phases of COVID-19. The prospective study material was composed of cDNA or gDNA derived from T cells, B-cell-depleted T cells, or PBMCs. Sample metadata almost always included a de-identified subject ID, COVID-19 status, age in years and sex. Subjects who had been exposed to COVID-19, were actively infected with it, or had recovered from it provided the deeply sampled blood TCRbeta repertoires that made up the dataset. Where available, HLA class I and class II types were taken from metadata supplied by the sample provider and were not determined by assay-based typing. The repertoires were made available in a free public database intended to serve as a resource for research on the immune response to SARS-CoV-2. The samples were drawn from two sources: the first 160 participants of the ongoing ImmuneRACE study, and 1,254 subjects contributed by 6 global collaborators. On the study overall, not on this receptor specifically: The amount of clinical and demographic metadata varied by source and participant and was provided uncurated.

Participants in the prospective study were aged about 18 to 90 years, lived in about two dozen United States geographic areas, and enrolled through a virtual design. In the prospective study, participants were assigned to cohorts based on the clinical history participants reported in a screening survey and a study questionnaire. A participant counted as exposed if, within 2 weeks of entering the study, that participant had been in contact with someone who had a PCR-confirmed or clinician-diagnosed COVID-19 case. In the prospective study, whole blood, serum and a nasopharyngeal or oropharyngeal swab were collected from each participant by mobile phlebotomists. Prospective study participants could optionally give additional blood draws and questionnaires over a roughly 2-month period. Before DNA extraction, blood samples from the prospective study were shipped at room temperature or frozen. Comment on this clone: Its binding antigen is unknown. Base qualities are not at hand, and no much larger clone is one base apart.

The CDR3, cysteine through phenylalanine, is 12 amino acids long. Only the CDR3 DNA stays, 36 bases, in frame from base 1. The germline V gene (reference sequence) yields MNHEY for CDR1 and SMNVEV for CDR2. Trimming takes 9 bases off V and 7 bases off J; junction bases not matched to a gene: 6. The immunoSEQ Assay, a bias-controlled multiplex PCR, was used to amplify TCRbeta CDR3 regions from genomic DNA. The authors' analysis ran thus. The number of nucleated cells in each sample was estimated by amplification of reference gene primers within the assay. To quantify the absolute abundance of each unique TCRbeta CDR3 rearrangement, sequence reads were collapsed and filtered. For each sample, productive Simpson clonality was calculated as the square root of Simpson's diversity index across productive rearrangements. Imported from immuneACCESS, the table was reduced by TCRdb to in-frame sequences with V and J called. These copies leave out some clones; in studies compared against another copy, an unresolved V gene accounts for under half, and the cause of the remainder is not known. V and J calls and clone size follow that table, whereas D and trimming were derived from the DNA. The sample records about 260,000 clones, over 80% of which are singletons. The ten largest make up around 0.8% of the sample.

Specimen: PBMCs or T cells enriched from blood (not recorded which). Recombination joined TRBV27 with TRBJ1-1; TRBD1 matches 9 bases in the middle. This clonotype was obtained from a man aged 45-65 years who had been exposed to COVID-19. The DNA sequence follows: TGTGCCAGTAGACCGGGACAGGGTGAAGCTTTCTTT. Translated, it reads CASRPGQGEAFF.